Listed below are T cell receptor beta chains from one sample, sequenced in a study of siplizumab effects on memory and regulatory T cells. The data were produced by immunoSEQ multiplex PCR, yet TCRdb's version contains in-frame clones alone and is incomplete. The table includes more than 95,000 clones, 90% to 95% detected once. Sequencing was done on a sample of CD4+ T cells sorted from blood. The receptors were sampled from a human donor in good health. CDR3s include the opening cysteine and the closing phenylalanine or tryptophan. A D gene is named only where the DNA matches it firmly. Not every row has a clone size; where given, it reads once, few, many or a size class.

clone_size: -; j_call: TRBJ2-2; v_call: TRBV19; d_call: -; cdr3_nt: TGTGCCAGTAGTATCTCCATTCAAGCTGTCGGGGAGCTGTTTTTT; cdr3_aa: CASSISIQAVGELFF
clone_size: -; j_call: TRBJ2-5; v_call: TRBV18; d_call: -; cdr3_nt: TGTGCCAGCTCACCAGGGCAGCAAGAGACCCAGTACTTC; cdr3_aa: CASSPGQQETQYF
clone_size: once; j_call: TRBJ1-4; v_call: TRBV4-1; d_call: -; cdr3_nt: TGCGCCAGCAGCCAGAACCGGGGGCATAATGAAAAACTGTTTTTT; cdr3_aa: CASSQNRGHNEKLFF
clone_size: -; j_call: TRBJ2-5; v_call: TRBV15; d_call: -; cdr3_nt: TGTGCCACCAGCAGAGATGTAGGGGCTACGTACTTC; cdr3_aa: CATSRDVGATYF
clone_size: -; j_call: TRBJ2-7; v_call: TRBV11-1; d_call: -; cdr3_nt: TGTGCCAGCAGCATGGCCCAGGGGACCTACGAGCAGTACTTC; cdr3_aa: CASSMAQGTYEQYF
clone_size: -; j_call: TRBJ2-4; v_call: TRBV7-2; d_call: -; cdr3_nt: TGTGCCAGCAGCTTAGCGCCCCCGTGGGTCAAAAACATTCAGTACTTC; cdr3_aa: CASSLAPPWVKNIQYF
clone_size: -; j_call: TRBJ1-1; v_call: TRBV7-3; d_call: -; cdr3_nt: TGTGCCAGCAGCTTAGGACGGGGCCGGAGTATGAACACTGAAGCTTTCTTT; cdr3_aa: CASSLGRGRSMNTEAFF
clone_size: -; j_call: TRBJ2-2; v_call: TRBV5-4; d_call: TRBD2; cdr3_nt: TGTGCCAGCAGCTTGGGCACGGGGGGGTTGTCCGGGGAGCTGTTTTTT; cdr3_aa: CASSLGTGGLSGELFF
clone_size: few; j_call: TRBJ1-2; v_call: TRBV11-1; d_call: -; cdr3_nt: TGTGCCAGCAGCCGCGTGACAGACCGCTATGGCTACACCTTC; cdr3_aa: CASSRVTDRYGYTF
clone_size: -; j_call: TRBJ2-7; v_call: TRBV14; d_call: TRBD2; cdr3_nt: TGTGCCAGCAGCCTCTTAGCGGGAGGGCCCCGGGAGCAGTACTTC; cdr3_aa: CASSLLAGGPREQYF
clone_size: -; j_call: TRBJ1-1; v_call: TRBV6-5; d_call: -; cdr3_nt: TGTGCCAGCAGTTACCCTGGTAGGCGTGAAGCTTTCTTT; cdr3_aa: CASSYPGRREAFF
clone_size: -; j_call: TRBJ2-7; v_call: TRBV6-5; d_call: -; cdr3_nt: TGTGCCAGCAGCAGTCAGAGCTCCTACGAGCAGTACTTC; cdr3_aa: CASSSQSSYEQYF
clone_size: -; j_call: TRBJ2-1; v_call: TRBV19; d_call: -; cdr3_nt: TGTGCCAGTAGTATTCGACGGTTGGGCTACAATGAGCAGTTCTTC; cdr3_aa: CASSIRRLGYNEQFF
clone_size: -; j_call: TRBJ1-2; v_call: TRBV11-2; d_call: TRBD1; cdr3_nt: TGTGCCAGCAGCTTGTCACCCGGGACAGGGGACTATGGCTACACCTTC; cdr3_aa: CASSLSPGTGDYGYTF
clone_size: -; j_call: TRBJ2-5; v_call: TRBV11-2; d_call: -; cdr3_nt: TGTGCCAGCAGCTTCCAAGAGACCCAGTACTTC; cdr3_aa: CASSFQETQYF
clone_size: -; j_call: TRBJ2-7; v_call: TRBV11-3; d_call: TRBD1; cdr3_nt: TGTGCCAGCAGTCGACAGGGGGCTTACGAGCAGTACTTC; cdr3_aa: CASSRQGAYEQYF
clone_size: -; j_call: TRBJ2-7; v_call: TRBV6-6; d_call: TRBD2; cdr3_nt: TGTGCCAGCTCTGCCGGGACTAGCGGGAGTTACGAGCAGTACTTC; cdr3_aa: CASSAGTSGSYEQYF
clone_size: -; j_call: TRBJ1-2; v_call: TRBV11-2; d_call: TRBD1; cdr3_nt: TGTGCCAGCAGCTCAACGGGACAGGGGCGTTATGGCTACACCTTC; cdr3_aa: CASSSTGQGRYGYTF
clone_size: -; j_call: TRBJ1-2; v_call: TRBV29-1; d_call: -; cdr3_nt: TGCAGCGTTGAAGACCCAGTCGGGACAAAAAAAGTGGGTACGGGAGGCTACACCTTC; cdr3_aa: CSVEDPVGTKKVGTGGYTF
clone_size: -; j_call: TRBJ1-1; v_call: TRBV5-1; d_call: -; cdr3_nt: TGCGCCAGCACCTTACAGGGTGGGAACACTGAAGCTTTCTTT; cdr3_aa: CASTLQGGNTEAFF
clone_size: -; j_call: TRBJ2-7; v_call: TRBV6-5; d_call: -; cdr3_nt: TGTGCCAGCAGTGGGACCGCGGGAAGGCAGTACTTC; cdr3_aa: CASSGTAGRQYF
clone_size: -; j_call: TRBJ2-1; v_call: TRBV7-2; d_call: -; cdr3_nt: TGTGCCAGCAGGTCCCCCGGGAATGAGCAGTTCTTC; cdr3_aa: CASRSPGNEQFF
clone_size: -; j_call: TRBJ2-1; v_call: TRBV19; d_call: TRBD2; cdr3_nt: TGTGCCAGTAGTGGGGTTAGCGGGAGCAATGAGCAGTTCTTC; cdr3_aa: CASSGVSGSNEQFF
clone_size: -; j_call: TRBJ1-2; v_call: TRBV4-2; d_call: -; cdr3_nt: TGTGCCAGCAGCCTTACAGGGACTACTAACTATGGCTACACCTTC; cdr3_aa: CASSLTGTTNYGYTF
clone_size: once; j_call: TRBJ2-1; v_call: TRBV6-1; d_call: -; cdr3_nt: TGTGCCACTTCACCTGGATCCTACAATGAGCAGTTCTTC; cdr3_aa: CATSPGSYNEQFF
clone_size: -; j_call: TRBJ1-1; v_call: TRBV7-2; d_call: TRBD1; cdr3_nt: TGTGCCAGCAGGGGACAGGTGAACACTGAAGCTTTCTTT; cdr3_aa: CASRGQVNTEAFF
clone_size: -; j_call: TRBJ2-2; v_call: TRBV5-5; d_call: -; cdr3_nt: TGTGCCAGCAGCTCATTACAGGGGAACACCGGGGAGCTGTTTTTT; cdr3_aa: CASSSLQGNTGELFF
clone_size: once; j_call: TRBJ1-2; v_call: TRBV20-1; d_call: -; cdr3_nt: TGCAGTGCTAGAGAGGGGGGTGGCTACACCTTC; cdr3_aa: CSAREGGGYTF
clone_size: once; j_call: TRBJ2-2; v_call: TRBV5-4; d_call: TRBD1; cdr3_nt: TGTGCCAGCAGCTCCGGACAGGGGGCGAACACCGGGGAGCTGTTTTTT; cdr3_aa: CASSSGQGANTGELFF
clone_size: once; j_call: TRBJ1-2; v_call: TRBV28; d_call: -; cdr3_nt: TGTGCCAGTCGACAGCAGACTAACTATGGCTACACCTTC; cdr3_aa: CASRQQTNYGYTF
clone_size: once; j_call: TRBJ1-2; v_call: TRBV10-3; d_call: TRBD1; cdr3_nt: TGTGCCATCAGTGCCAAGACAGGGTCCAACTATGGCTACACCTTC; cdr3_aa: CAISAKTGSNYGYTF
clone_size: -; j_call: TRBJ2-5; v_call: TRBV27; d_call: TRBD1; cdr3_nt: TGTGCCAGCAGTTTAACCGCCGACAGGGAAGGACAAGAGACCCAGTACTTC; cdr3_aa: CASSLTADREGQETQYF